These 8 T cell receptor beta chains were all obtained from the same sample, sequenced in a study of cytomegalovirus exposure and HLA in healthy donors. PCR involved 60 Vbeta and 13 Jbeta primers. Produced via immunoSEQ multiplex PCR; TCRdb's table is partial and in-frame only. This table holds roughly 110,000 clones, 82% found once. The material sequenced was PBMCs. The receptor set was obtained from a man aged 30-40 years in good health and CMV-seropositive.

The V gene is TRBV30, the J gene TRBJ1-1, with D possibly matching TRBD1 (5 bases). The CDR3 sequence is 14 residues long. V lost 6 bases to trimming and J lost 0 bases, with 14 bases between them. Looked up from germline, CDR1 is GTSNPN and CDR2 is SVGIG (reference sequence). CDR3 region: CACTGGAVNTEAFF. CDR3 nucleotide sequence: TGTGCCTGTACCGGAGGGGCGGTGAACACTGAAGCTTTCTTT.

This clone came up a few times. In DNA, the CDR3 is TGTGCCAGTAGTCCCCGGACGGCGGGCGAGCAGTACTTC. Amino acids: CASSPRTAGEQYF. V gene TRBV19 combines with J gene TRBJ2-7; TRBD2 might be the D (5 bases). Germline CDR1 reads LNHDA; CDR2 reads SQIVND (reference sequence). V lost 5 bases to trimming and J lost 6 bases, with 14 bases between them. This CDR3 is 13 amino acids long.

V and J are TRBV18 and TRBJ1-1; possible D gene TRBD1, 5 bases. V was shortened by 3 bases and J by 10 bases, with 12 bases between the two germline ends. Looked up from germline, CDR1 is KGHSH and CDR2 is LQKENI. CDR3 length equals 12 residues. The chain's CDR3 is CASSPDRSTAFF. The CDR3 DNA reads as TGTGCCAGCTCACCCGACAGAAGTACAGCTTTCTTT.

The genes are TRBV23-1 and TRBJ1-2; perhaps TRBD1 as D (5 bases). TRBV23-1 is reported as an ORF; its role is uncertain. The V and J ends lost 6 bases and 4 bases respectively, with 15 bases between them. The CDR3 sequence is 14 residues long. The CDR3 sequence: CASSHRNKSYGYTF. As DNA, the CDR3 is TGCGCCAGCAGCCACAGGAATAAAAGCTATGGCTACACCTTC.

The chain is built from TRBV9 and TRBJ2-7; D unresolved. The germline CDR1 and CDR2 sequences are SGDLS and YYNGEE. Trimming took off 0 bases at V and 2 bases at J, with 6 bases between the two ends. There are 13 residues in the CDR3. DNA for the CDR3: TGTGCCAGCAGCGTAGGGTCGGCCTACGAGCAGTACTTC. Protein: CASSVGSAYEQYF.

A single count supports this clone. V gene TRBV5-6 combines with J gene TRBJ1-1; D not resolved. In germline, CDR1 is SGHDT, CDR2 YYEEEE. The V end lost 0 bases, the J end lost 8 bases, and 11 bases lay between the germline ends. The CDR3 runs to 13 residues. The CDR3 sequence is CASSLGGIYEAFF. The CDR3 region has the DNA TGTGCCAGCAGCTTGGGAGGGATATACGAAGCTTTCTTT.

The chain employs TRBV6-5 and TRBJ2-5, with TRBD2 as a possible D gene (7 bases). CDR1 and CDR2 from the germline V gene are MNHEY and SVGAGI. V was trimmed by 6 bases and J by 5 bases, leaving 13 bases between them. This CDR3 has 13 amino acids. The CDR3 bases are TGTGCCAGCAGAAAAGGGGGGGCCGAGACCCAGTACTTC. This encodes CASRKGGAETQYF.

Points on this clone: Mismatch with germline at one junction end may stem from a read error. V gene TRBV7-9 combines with J gene TRBJ2-7, with 7 nucleotides matching TRBD2. The CDR3 is 16 amino acids. Germline V gives CDR1 SEHNR, CDR2 FQNEAQ (reference sequence). CDR3 DNA sequence: TGTTCCAGCAGCTTTAGGGGAGGGGCGTCCTCCTACGAGCAGTACTTC. As protein: CSSSFRGGASSYEQYF.